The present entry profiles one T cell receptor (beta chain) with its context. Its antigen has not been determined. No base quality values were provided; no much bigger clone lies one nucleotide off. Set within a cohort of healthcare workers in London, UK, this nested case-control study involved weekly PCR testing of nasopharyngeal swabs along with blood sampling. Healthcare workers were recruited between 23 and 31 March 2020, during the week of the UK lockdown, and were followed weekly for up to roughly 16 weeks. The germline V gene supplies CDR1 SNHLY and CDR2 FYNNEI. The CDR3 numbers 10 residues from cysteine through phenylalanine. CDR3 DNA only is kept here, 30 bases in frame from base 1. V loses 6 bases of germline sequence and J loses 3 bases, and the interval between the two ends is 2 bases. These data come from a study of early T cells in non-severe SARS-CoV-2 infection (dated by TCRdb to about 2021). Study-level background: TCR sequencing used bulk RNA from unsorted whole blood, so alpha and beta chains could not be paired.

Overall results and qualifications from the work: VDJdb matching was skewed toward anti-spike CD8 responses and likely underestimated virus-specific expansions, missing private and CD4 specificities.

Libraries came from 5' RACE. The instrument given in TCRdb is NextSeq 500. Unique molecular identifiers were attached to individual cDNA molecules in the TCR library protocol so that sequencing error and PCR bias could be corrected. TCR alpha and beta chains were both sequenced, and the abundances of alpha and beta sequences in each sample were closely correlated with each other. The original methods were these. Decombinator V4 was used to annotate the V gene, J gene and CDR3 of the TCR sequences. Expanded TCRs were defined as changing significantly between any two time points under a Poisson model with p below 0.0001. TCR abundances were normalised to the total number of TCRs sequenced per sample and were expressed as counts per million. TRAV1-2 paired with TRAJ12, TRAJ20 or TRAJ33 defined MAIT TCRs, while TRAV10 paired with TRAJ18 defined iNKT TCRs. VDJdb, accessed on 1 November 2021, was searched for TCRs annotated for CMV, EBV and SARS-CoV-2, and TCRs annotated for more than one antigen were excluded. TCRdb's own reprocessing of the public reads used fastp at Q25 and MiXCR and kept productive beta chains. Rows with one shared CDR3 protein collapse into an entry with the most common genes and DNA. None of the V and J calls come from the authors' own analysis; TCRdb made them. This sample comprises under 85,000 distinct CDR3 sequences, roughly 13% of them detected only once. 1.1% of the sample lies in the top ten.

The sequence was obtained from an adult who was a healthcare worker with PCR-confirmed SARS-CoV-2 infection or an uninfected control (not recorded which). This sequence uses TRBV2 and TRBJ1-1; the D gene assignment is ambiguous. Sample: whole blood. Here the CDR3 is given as CASRYTEAFF. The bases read TGTGCCAGCAGATACACTGAAGCTTTCTTT.